These 19 T cell receptor beta chains originate from one sample sequenced in a study of blood T cell repertoires in COVID-19. Clones were sequenced by immunoSEQ multiplex PCR, and TCRdb holds only the in-frame ones, with some missing. The table shows 150,000 to 200,000 clones, with approximately 80% occurring only once. What was sequenced was PBMCs or T cells enriched from blood (not recorded which). These TCRs come from a woman aged 50 to 60 who had recovered from COVID-19.

This clone was found a few times. The genes are TRBV5-1 and TRBJ2-7; 10 bases line up with TRBD2. Germline V gene sequence: CDR1 SGHRS, CDR2 YFSETQ. Germline trimming cut 6 bases from V and 3 bases from J; bases unmatched to any gene: 9. The CDR3 covers 15 residues. The CDR3 loop reads CASNGLAEKGYEQYF. The CDR3 DNA reads as TGCGCCAGCAACGGACTAGCGGAAAAGGGCTACGAGCAGTACTTC.

V usage is TRBV20-1 and J usage is TRBJ2-1; TRBD2 matches 7 bases. The ends lost 3 bases at V and 9 bases at J; junction bases unmatched: 5. The CDR3 runs 12 residues. CDR1 and CDR2 from the germline V gene are DFQATT and SNEGSKA (reference sequence). The CDR3 coding sequence is TGCAGTGCTAGTATAGGGGAGGGTGAGCAGTTCTTC. Translated: CSASIGEGEQFF.

The rearrangement joins TRBV29-1 to TRBJ1-4; maybe TRBD1 (5 bases). CDR1 and CDR2 (germline): SQVTM, ANQGSEA. The CDR3 length is 12 residues. With 5 bases removed from V and 5 bases from J, the gap between germline ends came to 9 bases. CDR3: CSVRQNNEKLFF. DNA for the CDR3: TGCAGCGTTAGACAGAACAATGAAAAACTGTTTTTT.

This clone was observed a few times. The chain is built from TRBV5-5 and TRBJ2-1, with D possibly matching TRBD1 (6 bases). The germline V gene has CDR1 SGHKS and CDR2 YYEKEE (reference sequence). Trimming left V 4 bases short and J 2 bases short, with 16 bases between. The CDR3 consists of 16 residues. The CDR3 DNA reads TGTGCCAGCAGCGTTTCCGGGACAAACACCTACAATGAGCAGTTCTTC. Its protein product is CASSVSGTNTYNEQFF.

V usage is TRBV5-1 and J usage is TRBJ1-1, with 11 bases aligning to TRBD1. The V gene end was trimmed by 4 bases and the J gene end by 5 bases; junction bases not matched to a gene: 4. The CDR3 runs to 14 residues. CDR1 SGHRS and CDR2 YFSETQ come from the germline V gene. CDR3 sequence reads: CASSPGQGATEAFF. Written as DNA, the CDR3 is TGCGCCAGCAGCCCCGGACAGGGGGCGACTGAAGCTTTCTTT.

The rearrangement joins TRBV7-2 to TRBJ1-3; 9 bases align to TRBD1. The ends lost 2 bases at V and 5 bases at J; junction bases unmatched: 7. The CDR3 covers 16 residues. The germline gives CDR1 SGHTA, CDR2 FQGNSA. CDR3 sequence reads: CASSLSWTGVRNTIYF. CDR3 coding DNA: TGTGCCAGCAGCTTATCTTGGACAGGGGTTAGAAACACCATATATTTT.

The gene calls are TRBV7-2 and TRBJ2-7, with a weak D call TRBD2 (5 bases). CDR1 is SGHTA and CDR2 is FQGNSA in the germline V gene. V was clipped by 0 bases and J by 4 bases, with 7 bases between them. The CDR3 consists of 13 residues. The CDR3 nucleotides are TGTGCCAGCAGCTTAGCGGAGGCTTACGAGCAGTACTTC. Protein sequence: CASSLAEAYEQYF.

This clone has only a few counts. The V call is TRBV27, the J call TRBJ2-1; D might be TRBD1 (6 bases). V was shortened by 5 bases and J by 5 bases, with 22 bases between the two germline ends. The CDR3 totals 17 residues. In germline, CDR1 is MNHEY, CDR2 SMNVEV (reference sequence). CDR3 bases: TGTGCCAGCAGTCCCAGACTGTTTCCCTGGGGGCACAATGAGCAGTTCTTC. It translates to CASSPRLFPWGHNEQFF.

V is TRBV20-1 and J is TRBJ2-7; tentative D call: TRBD2 (5 bases). The germline gives CDR1 DFQATT, CDR2 SNEGSKA (reference sequence). This CDR3 has 15 amino acids. Trimming left V 3 bases short and J 0 bases short, with 15 bases between. CDR3 nucleotide sequence: TGCAGTGCTAGTGGCTCGACTACAAACTCCTACGAGCAGTACTTC. Translation: CSASGSTTNSYEQYF.

This clone was seen a single time. V gene TRBV29-1 combines with J gene TRBJ2-5; 10 bases align to TRBD1. The germline gives CDR1 SQVTM, CDR2 ANQGSEA. The CDR3 sequence is 15 residues long. With 6 bases clipped from V and 4 bases from J, the junction kept 11 bases outside the gene matches. DNA for the CDR3: TGCAGCGTCGCAGTCGGGACAGGGGCGGGAGAGACCCAGTACTTC. Encoded protein: CSVAVGTGAGETQYF.

The V and J genes are TRBV5-1 and TRBJ2-1, with 10 nucleotides matching TRBD2. CDR1 SGHRS and CDR2 YFSETQ come from the germline V gene. This CDR3 region has 15 residues. The V and J ends lost 0 bases and 7 bases, in that order; junction bases with no gene match: 4. CDR3 sequence reads: CASSLGTSGINEQFF. The DNA of the CDR3 is TGCGCCAGCAGCTTGGGGACTAGCGGAATAAATGAGCAGTTCTTC. The entire variable domain, with the rest obtained from reference TRBV5-1 and TRBJ2-1, is as follows: KAGVTQTPRYLIKTRGQQVTLSCSPISGHRSVSWYQQTPGQGLQFLFEYFSETQRNKGNFPGRFSGRQFSNSRSEMNVSTLELGDSALYLCASSLGTSGINEQFFGPGTRLTVL.

This chain joins TRBV5-4 and TRBJ1-1, with TRBD1 identical over 8 bases. The junction had 8 bases not matched to a gene; V was cut back by 2 bases and J by 5 bases. Per germline, CDR1 SGHNT and CDR2 YYREEE (reference sequence). The CDR3 covers 15 residues. The chain's CDR3 is CASSLPGGATTEAFF. The CDR3 DNA reads as TGTGCCAGCAGCTTACCAGGGGGCGCGACGACTGAAGCTTTCTTT.

J is TRBJ1-2 and V is TRBV5-4; 7 bases match TRBD1. Trimming took 4 bases from V and 11 from J; bases not matched to a gene: 11. The CDR3 spans 13 residues. The V gene's germline CDR1 is SGHNT and CDR2 YYREEE (reference sequence). CDR3 sequence (DNA): TGTGCCAGCAGCATTCCTGACGACAGGGAGTACACCTTC. This translates into CASSIPDDREYTF. Based on the CDR3 plus reference TRBV5-4 and TRBJ1-2, the full variable domain is ETGVTQSPTHLIKTRGQQVTLRCSSQSGHNTVSWYQQALGQGPQFIFQYYREEENGRGNFPPRFSGLQFPNYSSELNVNALELDDSALYLCASSIPDDREYTFGSGTRLTVV.

V is TRBV5-1 and J is TRBJ2-1, with 11 nucleotides matching TRBD2. After removal of 0 bases from V and 5 bases from J, the junction contained 13 bases not matched to a gene. This CDR3 region has 19 residues. Germline lookup yields CDR1 SGHRS and CDR2 YFSETQ. The CDR3 reads CASSLVFGLAGGVDNEQFF. In nucleotides, the CDR3 is TGCGCCAGCAGCTTGGTTTTTGGCCTAGCGGGAGGTGTGGACAATGAGCAGTTCTTC. Using reference TRBV5-1 and TRBJ2-1 for the parts outside the CDR3, the full variable domain is KAGVTQTPRYLIKTRGQQVTLSCSPISGHRSVSWYQQTPGQGLQFLFEYFSETQRNKGNFPGRFSGRQFSNSRSEMNVSTLELGDSALYLCASSLVFGLAGGVDNEQFFGPGTRLTVL.

This chain links TRBV28 with TRBJ2-7, with D tentatively TRBD1 (5 bases). The CDR3 loop spans 13 amino acids. The V end was cut by 6 bases, the J end by 0 bases, with 9 bases between. Germline CDR1 is MDHEN and CDR2 is SYDVKM. The CDR3 DNA is TGTGCCAGCAGCCCTGGGGCCTCCTACGAGCAGTACTTC. It is translated as CASSPGASYEQYF.

This chain uses TRBV12-3 or TRBV12-4 with TRBJ1-6; TRBD1 is a possible D gene (6 bases). Trimming took off 6 bases at V and 4 bases at J, with 7 bases between the two ends. This CDR3 region has 13 residues. The CDR3 DNA reads as TGTGCCAGCAGAGGACAGTATAATTCACCCCTCCACTTT. Amino acid sequence: CASRGQYNSPLHF.

The chain is built from TRBV5-1 and TRBJ1-1; possible D gene TRBD1, 6 bases. Germline V gives CDR1 SGHRS, CDR2 YFSETQ. The CDR3 runs to 18 residues. The germline V and J ends were trimmed by 4 bases and 1 base, with 23 bases remaining between them. The CDR3 region has the DNA TGCGCCAGCAGCCGGACCGGGACACTCACTCCACCGAACACTGAAGCTTTCTTT. The encoded protein is CASSRTGTLTPPNTEAFF.

CDR3 nucleotides: TGTGCCACCAGCCTCGCAGGGAATCAGCCCCAGCATTTT. Residues: CATSLAGNQPQHF. The chain carries TRBV15 and TRBJ1-5; the D gene is possibly TRBD1 (5 bases). The CDR3 has 13 amino acids. Germline values: CDR1 LNHNV, CDR2 YYDKDF (reference sequence). V lost 5 bases and J lost 4, with 9 bases in between.

This chain uses TRBV6-5 with TRBJ2-5; 8 bases fit TRBD2. Germline V gene sequence: CDR1 MNHEY, CDR2 SVGAGI. Trimming took 4 bases from V and 5 from J; bases not matched to a gene: 9. This CDR3 spans 15 amino acids. The CDR3 coding sequence is TGTGCCAGCAGTTTATCCGGGAGGGTGCGGGAGACCCAGTACTTC. This translates into CASSLSGRVRETQYF.